The source of this T cell receptor beta chain is a study of CD8 T cells in Susac syndrome. RNA amounts of roughly 0.5 to 1 ug underwent reverse transcription with random hexamers. Each CDR3 protein gets one entry after TCRdb re-called the immunoSEQ multiplex PCR reads with MiXCR. The sample holds roughly 200,000 distinct CDR3 sequences, approximately 95% seen once. With V trimmed by 8 bases and J by 2 bases, 6 bases remained unmatched. Germline lookup yields CDR1 GTSNPN and CDR2 SVGIG (reference sequence). The CDR3 is made up of 13 amino acids. From blood CD8+ and CD4+ T cells, the TCR beta chain was sequenced.

Sequenced: CD4+ T cells from PBMCs. The chain is built from TRBV30 and TRBJ1-3, with TRBD1 matching 7 bases. This sequence was found in a human donor with multiple sclerosis. CDR3 in amino acids: CALQGETGNTIYF. The CDR3 DNA reads TGTGCCCTCCAGGGGGAAACTGGAAACACCATATATTTT.